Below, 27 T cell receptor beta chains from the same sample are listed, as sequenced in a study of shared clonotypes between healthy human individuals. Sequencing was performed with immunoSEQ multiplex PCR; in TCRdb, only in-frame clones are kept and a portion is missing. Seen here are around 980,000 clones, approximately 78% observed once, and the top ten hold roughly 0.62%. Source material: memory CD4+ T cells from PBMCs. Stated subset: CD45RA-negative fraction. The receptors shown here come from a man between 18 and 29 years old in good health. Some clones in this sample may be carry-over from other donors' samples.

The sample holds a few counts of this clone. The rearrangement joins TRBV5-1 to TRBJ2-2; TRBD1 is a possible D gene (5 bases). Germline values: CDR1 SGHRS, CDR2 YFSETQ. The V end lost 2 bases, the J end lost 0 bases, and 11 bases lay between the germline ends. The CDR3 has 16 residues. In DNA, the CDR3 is TGCGCCAGCAGCTTAAACAGGATAGCGAACACCGGGGAGCTGTTTTTT. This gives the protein CASSLNRIANTGELFF.

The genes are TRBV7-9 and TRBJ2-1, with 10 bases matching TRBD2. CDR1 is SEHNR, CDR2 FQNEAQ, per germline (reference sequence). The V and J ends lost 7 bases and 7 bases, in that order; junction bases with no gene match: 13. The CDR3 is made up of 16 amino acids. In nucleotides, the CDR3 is TGTGCCAGCACCCTAGGGGGTAGCGGGAGGAATAATGAGCAGTTCTTC. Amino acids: CASTLGGSGRNNEQFF. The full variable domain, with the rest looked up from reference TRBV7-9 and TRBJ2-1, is DTGVSQNPRHKITKRGQNVTFRCDPISEHNRLYWYRQTLGQGPEFLTYFQNEAQLEKSRLLSDRFSAERPKGSFSTLEIQRTEQGDSAMYLCASTLGGSGRNNEQFFGPGTRLTVL.

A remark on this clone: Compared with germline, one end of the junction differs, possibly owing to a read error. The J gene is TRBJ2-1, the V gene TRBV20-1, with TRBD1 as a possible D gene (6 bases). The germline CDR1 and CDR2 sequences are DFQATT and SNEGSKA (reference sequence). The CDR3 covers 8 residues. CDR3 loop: CSANPGVF. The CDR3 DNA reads TGCAGTGCCAACCCAGGGGTCTTC.

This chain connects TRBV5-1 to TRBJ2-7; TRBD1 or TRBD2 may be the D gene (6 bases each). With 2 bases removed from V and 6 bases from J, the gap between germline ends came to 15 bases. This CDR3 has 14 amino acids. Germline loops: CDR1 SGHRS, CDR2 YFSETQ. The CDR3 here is CASSLGGYPSEQYF. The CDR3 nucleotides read TGCGCCAGCAGCTTAGGGGGGTACCCCTCCGAGCAGTACTTC.

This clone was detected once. This chain's CDR3 is CSASPEGEQFF. The DNA for the CDR3 is TGCAGTGCTTCCCCAGAAGGCGAGCAGTTCTTC. The chain has TRBV20-1 and TRBJ2-1; D is undetermined. The V end was cut by 5 bases, the J end by 10 bases, with 12 bases between. From germline, CDR1 is DFQATT and CDR2 SNEGSKA (reference sequence). The CDR3 contains 11 residues.

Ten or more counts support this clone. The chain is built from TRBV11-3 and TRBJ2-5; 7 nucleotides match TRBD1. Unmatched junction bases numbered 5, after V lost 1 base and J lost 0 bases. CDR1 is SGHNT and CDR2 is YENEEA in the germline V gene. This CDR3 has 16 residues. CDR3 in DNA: TGTGCCAGCAGCTTAGGACAGGGACCCTACCAAGAGACCCAGTACTTC. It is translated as CASSLGQGPYQETQYF.

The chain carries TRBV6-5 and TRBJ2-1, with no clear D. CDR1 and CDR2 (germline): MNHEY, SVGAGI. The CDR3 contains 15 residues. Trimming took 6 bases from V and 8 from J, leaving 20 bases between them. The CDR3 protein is CASRPRVAGDDEQFF. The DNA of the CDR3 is TGTGCCAGCAGGCCACGGGTAGCAGGTGACGATGAGCAGTTCTTC.

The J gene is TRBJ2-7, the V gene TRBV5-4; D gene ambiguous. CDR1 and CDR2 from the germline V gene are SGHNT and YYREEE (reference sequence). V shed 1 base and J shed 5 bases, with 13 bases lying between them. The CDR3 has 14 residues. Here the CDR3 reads CASSLSSVGDEQYF. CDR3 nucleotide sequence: TGTGCCAGCAGCTTGTCTTCGGTAGGCGACGAGCAGTACTTC.

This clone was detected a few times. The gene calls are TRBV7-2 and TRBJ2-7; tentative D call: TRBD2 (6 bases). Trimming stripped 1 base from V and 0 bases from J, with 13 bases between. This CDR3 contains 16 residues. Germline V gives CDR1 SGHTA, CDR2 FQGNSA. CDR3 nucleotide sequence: TGTGCCAGCAGCTTAGTGGGGGGACTTAACTCCTACGAGCAGTACTTC. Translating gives CASSLVGGLNSYEQYF.

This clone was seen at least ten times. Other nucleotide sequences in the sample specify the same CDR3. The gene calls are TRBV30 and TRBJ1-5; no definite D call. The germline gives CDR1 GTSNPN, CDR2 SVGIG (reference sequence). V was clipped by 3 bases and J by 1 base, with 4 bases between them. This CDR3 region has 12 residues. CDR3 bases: TGTGCCTGGAGCGGAAGCAATCAGCCCCAGCATTTT. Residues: CAWSGSNQPQHF.

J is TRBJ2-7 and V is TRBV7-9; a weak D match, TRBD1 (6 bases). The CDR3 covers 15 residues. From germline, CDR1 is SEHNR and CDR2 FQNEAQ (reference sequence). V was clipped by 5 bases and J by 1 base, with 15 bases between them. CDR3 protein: CASSLYETGSYEQYF. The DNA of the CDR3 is TGTGCCAGCAGCCTATACGAAACAGGGTCCTACGAGCAGTACTTC.

The CDR3 DNA sequence: TGTGCCAGCAGTGAGACAGTAGAGACCCAGTACTTC. Its translation: CASSETVETQYF. This chain links TRBV6-1 with TRBJ2-5, with D perhaps TRBD1 (5 bases). The V end was cut by 3 bases, the J end by 4 bases, with 6 bases between. This CDR3 is built from 12 residues. Germline V lookup: CDR1 MNHNS, CDR2 SASEGT.

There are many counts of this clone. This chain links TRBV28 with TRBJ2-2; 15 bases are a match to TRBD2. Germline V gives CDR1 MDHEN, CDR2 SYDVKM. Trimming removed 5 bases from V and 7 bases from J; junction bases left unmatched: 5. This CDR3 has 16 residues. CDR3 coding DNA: TGTGCCAGCAGTCGGACTAGCGGGAGGGCCGTCGGGGAGCTGTTTTTT. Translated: CASSRTSGRAVGELFF.

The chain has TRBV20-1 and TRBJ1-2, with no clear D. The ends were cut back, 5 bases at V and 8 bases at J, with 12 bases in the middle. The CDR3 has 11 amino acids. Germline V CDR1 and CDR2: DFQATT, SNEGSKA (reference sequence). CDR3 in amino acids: CSAPWLGGYTF. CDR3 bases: TGCAGTGCTCCGTGGTTAGGGGGCTACACCTTC.

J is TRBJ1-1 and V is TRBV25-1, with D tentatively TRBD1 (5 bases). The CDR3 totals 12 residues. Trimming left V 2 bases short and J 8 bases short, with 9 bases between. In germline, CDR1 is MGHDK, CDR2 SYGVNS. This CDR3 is CASSESRAEAFF. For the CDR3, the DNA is TGTGCCAGCAGTGAAAGCAGGGCGGAAGCTTTCTTT.

The CDR3, as DNA: TGTGCCAGCAGTGCCGTGGGGGCGCGTAGGGAGCAGTACTTC. Protein: CASSAVGARREQYF. The V gene is TRBV28, the J gene TRBJ2-7; TRBD1 is a possible D gene (6 bases). Germline-derived CDR1 and CDR2 are MDHEN and SYDVKM. Trimming removed 5 bases at V and 7 bases at J, with 18 bases between. The CDR3 is made up of 14 amino acids.

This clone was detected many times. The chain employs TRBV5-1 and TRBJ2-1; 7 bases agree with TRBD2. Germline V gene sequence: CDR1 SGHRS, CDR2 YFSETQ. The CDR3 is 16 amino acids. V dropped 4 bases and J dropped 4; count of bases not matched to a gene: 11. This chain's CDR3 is CASSPEGTTSYNEQFF. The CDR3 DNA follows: TGCGCCAGCAGCCCCGAGGGGACTACGAGTTACAATGAGCAGTTCTTC. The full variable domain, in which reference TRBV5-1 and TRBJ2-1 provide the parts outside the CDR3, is KAGVTQTPRYLIKTRGQQVTLSCSPISGHRSVSWYQQTPGQGLQFLFEYFSETQRNKGNFPGRFSGRQFSNSRSEMNVSTLELGDSALYLCASSPEGTTSYNEQFFGPGTRLTVL.

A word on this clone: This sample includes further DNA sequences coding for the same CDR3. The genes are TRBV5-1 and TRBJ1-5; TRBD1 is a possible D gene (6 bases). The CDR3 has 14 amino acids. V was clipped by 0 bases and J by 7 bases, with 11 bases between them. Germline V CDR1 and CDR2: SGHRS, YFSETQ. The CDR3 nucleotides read TGCGCCAGCAGCTTGGAGGGGGGTGGCCAGCCCCAGCATTTT. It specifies CASSLEGGGQPQHF.

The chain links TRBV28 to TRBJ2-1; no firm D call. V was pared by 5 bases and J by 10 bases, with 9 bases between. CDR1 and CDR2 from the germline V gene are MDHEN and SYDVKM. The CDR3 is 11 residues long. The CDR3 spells CASSLFQEQFF. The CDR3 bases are TGTGCCAGCAGTCTCTTCCAGGAGCAGTTCTTC.

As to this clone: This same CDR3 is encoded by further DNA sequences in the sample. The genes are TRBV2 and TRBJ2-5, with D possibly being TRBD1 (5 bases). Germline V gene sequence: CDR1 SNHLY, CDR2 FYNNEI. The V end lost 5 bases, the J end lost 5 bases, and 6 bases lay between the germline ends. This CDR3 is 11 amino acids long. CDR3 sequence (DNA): TGTGCCAGCAGTCAGGGTGAGACCCAGTACTTC. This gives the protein CASSQGETQYF.

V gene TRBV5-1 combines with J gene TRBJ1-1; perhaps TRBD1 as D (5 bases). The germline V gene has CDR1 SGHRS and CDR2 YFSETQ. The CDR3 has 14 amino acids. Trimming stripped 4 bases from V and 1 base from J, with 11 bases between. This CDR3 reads CASSVDIANTEAFF. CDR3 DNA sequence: TGCGCCAGCAGCGTGGACATAGCGAACACTGAAGCTTTCTTT.

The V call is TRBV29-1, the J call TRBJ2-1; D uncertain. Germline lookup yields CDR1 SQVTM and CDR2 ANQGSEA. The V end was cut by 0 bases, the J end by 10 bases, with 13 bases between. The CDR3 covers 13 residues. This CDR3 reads CSVEDSGPWEQFF. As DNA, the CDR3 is TGCAGCGTTGAAGATAGTGGGCCCTGGGAGCAGTTCTTC.

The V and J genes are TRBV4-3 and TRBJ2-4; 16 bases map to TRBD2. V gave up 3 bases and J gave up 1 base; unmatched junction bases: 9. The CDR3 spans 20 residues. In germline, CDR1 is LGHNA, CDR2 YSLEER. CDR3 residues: CASSQGLAGGWGSAKNIQYF. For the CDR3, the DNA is TGCGCCAGCAGCCAGGGACTAGCGGGAGGGTGGGGATCGGCCAAAAACATTCAGTACTTC.

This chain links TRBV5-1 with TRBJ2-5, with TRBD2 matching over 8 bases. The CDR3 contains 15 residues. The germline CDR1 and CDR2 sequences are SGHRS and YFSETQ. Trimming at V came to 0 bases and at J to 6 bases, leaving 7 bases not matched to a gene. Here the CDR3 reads CASSLEPAGVQTQYF. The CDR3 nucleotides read TGCGCCAGCAGCTTGGAACCAGCGGGAGTACAGACCCAGTACTTC.

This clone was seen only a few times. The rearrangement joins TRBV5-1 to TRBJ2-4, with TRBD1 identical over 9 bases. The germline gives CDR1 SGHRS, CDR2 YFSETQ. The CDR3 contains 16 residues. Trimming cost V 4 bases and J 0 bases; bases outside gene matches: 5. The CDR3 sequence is CASSPRTGVAKNIQYF. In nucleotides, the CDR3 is TGCGCCAGCAGCCCAAGGACAGGGGTAGCCAAAAACATTCAGTACTTC.

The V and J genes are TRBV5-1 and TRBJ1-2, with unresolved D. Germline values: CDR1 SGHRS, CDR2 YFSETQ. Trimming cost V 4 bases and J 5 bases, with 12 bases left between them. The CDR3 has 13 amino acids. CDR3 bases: TGCGCCAGCAGCCAACCGACCGTTTATGGCTACACCTTC. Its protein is CASSQPTVYGYTF.

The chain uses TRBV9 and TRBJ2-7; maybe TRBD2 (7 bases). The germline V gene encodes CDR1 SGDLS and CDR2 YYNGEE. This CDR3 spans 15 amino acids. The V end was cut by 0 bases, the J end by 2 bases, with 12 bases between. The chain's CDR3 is CASSVASGGTYEQYF. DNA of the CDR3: TGTGCCAGCAGCGTAGCTTCGGGGGGCACCTACGAGCAGTACTTC.